This T cell receptor (beta chain) is drawn from a study of T cell repertoires in cytomegalovirus infection. This CDR3 contains 17 residues. V shed 1 base and J 2 bases; nucleotides not matched to a gene: 8. Germline CDR1 SGHDN, CDR2 FVKESK. One entry per CDR3 protein, called by TCRdb with MiXCR from the reads. This sample yields 80,000 or so distinct CDR3 sequences, of which roughly 37% are seen a single time; over 85% belongs to the top ten. Whole-study findings and limits: The study found HLA-C-restricted CMV-specific TCR beta clonotypes dominating the ex vivo response. Cumulated frequencies of public TCR beta families served to identify carriers of CMV plus the relevant HLA.

The table lists this clonotype with a few counts. Its target is not known. The sequenced sample was CD8+ T cells from cultured PBMCs, obtained from culture after CMV antigen stimulation. This sequence originates from a human donor in good health (CMV status not recorded). Some clones in this sample may be carry-over from other donors' samples. This chain connects TRBV14 to TRBJ2-1, with TRBD1 matching over 7 bases. In nucleotides, the CDR3 is TGTGCCAGCAGCCAAGCTTATAGGACAGGTCCCTACAATGAGCAGTTCTTC. Its translation: CASSQAYRTGPYNEQFF.